The 12 T cell receptor beta chains reported below all come from one sample, sequenced in a study of T cell responses to AZD1222 COVID-19 vaccine. TCRdb keeps only in-frame clones here, not all; method: immunoSEQ multiplex PCR. Seen here are about 90,000 clones, 85% to 90% observed once, and the top ten hold 10%. This specimen was peripheral blood, taken on day 0 of MenACWY control vaccination. The receptors here all came from an adult in good health.

The chain couples TRBV5-1 to TRBJ2-3, with D hard to call. Germline CDR1 SGHRS, CDR2 YFSETQ. V was pared by 4 bases and J by 6 bases, with 15 bases between. The CDR3 length is 14 residues. The CDR3 DNA sequence: TGCGCCAGCAGCCTGGGATTTTCAGAGGATACGCAGTATTTT. Amino acid sequence: CASSLGFSEDTQYF.

This clone appeared once. The chain uses TRBV6-1 and TRBJ2-3; no clear D gene. The CDR3 contains 12 residues. Germline CDR1 and CDR2: MNHNS and SASEGT. Trimming cost V 2 bases and J 6 bases, with 6 bases left between them. CDR3 loop: CASSENGDTQYF. For the CDR3, the DNA is TGTGCCAGCAGTGAAAATGGGGATACGCAGTATTTT.

This chain uses TRBV19 with TRBJ1-6, with 8 positions matching TRBD1. The CDR3 runs to 14 residues. Germline assignment: CDR1 LNHDA and CDR2 SQIVND (reference sequence). Trimming took 8 bases from V and 7 from J; bases not matched to a gene: 7. CDR3 bases: TGTGCCAGTCAAGACAGGGGACAGAATTCACCCCTCCACTTT. Its protein product is CASQDRGQNSPLHF. Filled out from reference TRBV19 and TRBJ1-6, the complete variable domain reads DGGITQSPKYLFRKEGQNVTLSCEQNLNHDAMYWYRQDPGQGLRLIYYSQIVNDFQKGDIAEGYSVSREKKESFPLTVTSAQKNPTAFYLCASQDRGQNSPLHFGNGTRLTVT.

The rearrangement links TRBV30 to TRBJ2-5; no reliable D call. Germline assignment: CDR1 GTSNPN and CDR2 SVGIG (reference sequence). The CDR3 loop spans 12 amino acids. The V gene lost 2 bases and the J gene lost 4 bases, with 8 bases spanning the gap. CDR3 sequence (DNA): TGTGCCTGGAGTCCACTGGGAGAGACCCAGTACTTC. It is translated as CAWSPLGETQYF.

V is TRBV4-3 and J is TRBJ1-3, with no clear D. Germline CDR1 is LGHNA and CDR2 is YSLEER. The V and J ends lost 4 bases and 3 bases respectively, with 16 bases between them. The CDR3 contains 16 residues. DNA of the CDR3: TGCGCCAGCAGCCCCCACAATAACGGCGATGGAAACACCATATATTTT. Its translation: CASSPHNNGDGNTIYF.

The chain's CDR3 is CASSSNSGGIGLYNEQFF. As DNA, the CDR3 is TGTGCCAGCAGCTCCAATAGCGGGGGGATAGGCTTATACAATGAGCAGTTCTTC. This chain connects TRBV7-2 to TRBJ2-1, with TRBD2 matching over 10 bases. CDR1 is SGHTA and CDR2 is FQGNSA in the germline V gene. V was clipped by 4 bases and J by 4 bases; unmatched bases: 13. This CDR3 has 18 residues.

This chain connects TRBV7-2 to TRBJ2-7, with 9 bases identical to TRBD1. V shed 4 bases and J 5 bases; nucleotides not matched to a gene: 12. The CDR3 spans 16 residues. In germline, CDR1 is SGHTA, CDR2 FQGNSA. The CDR3 nucleotides read TGTGCCAGCAGCTCGACCGGGACAGGGCAGCGGAACGAGCAGTACTTC. This codes for CASSSTGTGQRNEQYF. Based on the CDR3 plus reference TRBV7-2 and TRBJ2-7, the full variable domain is GAGVSQSPSNKVTEKGKDVELRCDPISGHTALYWYRQSLGQGLEFLIYFQGNSAPDKSGLPSDRFSAERTGGSVSTLTIQRTQQEDSAVYLCASSSTGTGQRNEQYFGPGTRLTVT.

The CDR3 reads CASSQVQAETQYF. CDR3 DNA: TGTGCCAGCAGCCAGGTCCAGGCGGAGACCCAGTACTTC. The genes are TRBV14 and TRBJ2-5, with D unresolved. The germline V gene encodes CDR1 SGHDN and CDR2 FVKESK. V shed 3 bases and J shed 5 bases, with 10 bases lying between them. This CDR3 has 13 amino acids.

J is TRBJ1-5 and V is TRBV5-1; D ambiguous. Germline V gene data show CDR1 as SGHRS and CDR2 as YFSETQ. V lost 0 bases, J lost 5 bases, and 9 bases lay in between. The CDR3 consists of 14 residues. CDR3 residues: CASSLAGSDQPQHF. The CDR3 DNA reads TGCGCCAGCAGCTTGGCCGGTTCCGATCAGCCCCAGCATTTT. Variable domain in full (rest from reference TRBV5-1 and TRBJ1-5): KAGVTQTPRYLIKTRGQQVTLSCSPISGHRSVSWYQQTPGQGLQFLFEYFSETQRNKGNFPGRFSGRQFSNSRSEMNVSTLELGDSALYLCASSLAGSDQPQHFGDGTRLSIL.

This clone appeared a few times. The chain carries TRBV29-1 and TRBJ1-1, with 9 positions matching TRBD1. The germline V gene has CDR1 SQVTM and CDR2 ANQGSEA. After removal of 5 bases from V and 3 bases from J, the junction contained 1 base not matched to a gene. The CDR3 extends over 12 amino acids. The CDR3 nucleotides read TGCAGCGTTCGGACAGGGGACACTGAAGCTTTCTTT. Translation: CSVRTGDTEAFF.

This clone was seen a handful of times. The chain employs TRBV12-3 or TRBV12-4 and TRBJ2-2, with D tentatively TRBD2 (5 bases). Trimming left V 6 bases short and J 6 bases short, with 8 bases between. The CDR3 extends over 12 amino acids. CDR3 bases: TGTGCCAGCAGGGGGAGTCCCGGGGAGCTGTTTTTT. This translates into CASRGSPGELFF.

This chain connects TRBV11-2 to TRBJ2-1; D not certain. Germline CDR1 reads SGHAT; CDR2 reads FQNNGV. Trimming removed 5 bases at V and 9 bases at J, with 8 bases between. The CDR3 length is 11 residues. DNA of the CDR3: TGTGCCAGCAGCCACGCGCTTGAGCAGTTCTTC. Amino acid sequence: CASSHALEQFF. The whole variable domain, filled in from reference TRBV11-2 and TRBJ2-1, reads EAGVAQSPRYKIIEKRQSVAFWCNPISGHATLYWYQQILGQGPKLLIQFQNNGVVDDSQLPKDRFSAERLKGVDSTLKIQPAKLEDSAVYLCASSHALEQFFGPGTRLTVL.